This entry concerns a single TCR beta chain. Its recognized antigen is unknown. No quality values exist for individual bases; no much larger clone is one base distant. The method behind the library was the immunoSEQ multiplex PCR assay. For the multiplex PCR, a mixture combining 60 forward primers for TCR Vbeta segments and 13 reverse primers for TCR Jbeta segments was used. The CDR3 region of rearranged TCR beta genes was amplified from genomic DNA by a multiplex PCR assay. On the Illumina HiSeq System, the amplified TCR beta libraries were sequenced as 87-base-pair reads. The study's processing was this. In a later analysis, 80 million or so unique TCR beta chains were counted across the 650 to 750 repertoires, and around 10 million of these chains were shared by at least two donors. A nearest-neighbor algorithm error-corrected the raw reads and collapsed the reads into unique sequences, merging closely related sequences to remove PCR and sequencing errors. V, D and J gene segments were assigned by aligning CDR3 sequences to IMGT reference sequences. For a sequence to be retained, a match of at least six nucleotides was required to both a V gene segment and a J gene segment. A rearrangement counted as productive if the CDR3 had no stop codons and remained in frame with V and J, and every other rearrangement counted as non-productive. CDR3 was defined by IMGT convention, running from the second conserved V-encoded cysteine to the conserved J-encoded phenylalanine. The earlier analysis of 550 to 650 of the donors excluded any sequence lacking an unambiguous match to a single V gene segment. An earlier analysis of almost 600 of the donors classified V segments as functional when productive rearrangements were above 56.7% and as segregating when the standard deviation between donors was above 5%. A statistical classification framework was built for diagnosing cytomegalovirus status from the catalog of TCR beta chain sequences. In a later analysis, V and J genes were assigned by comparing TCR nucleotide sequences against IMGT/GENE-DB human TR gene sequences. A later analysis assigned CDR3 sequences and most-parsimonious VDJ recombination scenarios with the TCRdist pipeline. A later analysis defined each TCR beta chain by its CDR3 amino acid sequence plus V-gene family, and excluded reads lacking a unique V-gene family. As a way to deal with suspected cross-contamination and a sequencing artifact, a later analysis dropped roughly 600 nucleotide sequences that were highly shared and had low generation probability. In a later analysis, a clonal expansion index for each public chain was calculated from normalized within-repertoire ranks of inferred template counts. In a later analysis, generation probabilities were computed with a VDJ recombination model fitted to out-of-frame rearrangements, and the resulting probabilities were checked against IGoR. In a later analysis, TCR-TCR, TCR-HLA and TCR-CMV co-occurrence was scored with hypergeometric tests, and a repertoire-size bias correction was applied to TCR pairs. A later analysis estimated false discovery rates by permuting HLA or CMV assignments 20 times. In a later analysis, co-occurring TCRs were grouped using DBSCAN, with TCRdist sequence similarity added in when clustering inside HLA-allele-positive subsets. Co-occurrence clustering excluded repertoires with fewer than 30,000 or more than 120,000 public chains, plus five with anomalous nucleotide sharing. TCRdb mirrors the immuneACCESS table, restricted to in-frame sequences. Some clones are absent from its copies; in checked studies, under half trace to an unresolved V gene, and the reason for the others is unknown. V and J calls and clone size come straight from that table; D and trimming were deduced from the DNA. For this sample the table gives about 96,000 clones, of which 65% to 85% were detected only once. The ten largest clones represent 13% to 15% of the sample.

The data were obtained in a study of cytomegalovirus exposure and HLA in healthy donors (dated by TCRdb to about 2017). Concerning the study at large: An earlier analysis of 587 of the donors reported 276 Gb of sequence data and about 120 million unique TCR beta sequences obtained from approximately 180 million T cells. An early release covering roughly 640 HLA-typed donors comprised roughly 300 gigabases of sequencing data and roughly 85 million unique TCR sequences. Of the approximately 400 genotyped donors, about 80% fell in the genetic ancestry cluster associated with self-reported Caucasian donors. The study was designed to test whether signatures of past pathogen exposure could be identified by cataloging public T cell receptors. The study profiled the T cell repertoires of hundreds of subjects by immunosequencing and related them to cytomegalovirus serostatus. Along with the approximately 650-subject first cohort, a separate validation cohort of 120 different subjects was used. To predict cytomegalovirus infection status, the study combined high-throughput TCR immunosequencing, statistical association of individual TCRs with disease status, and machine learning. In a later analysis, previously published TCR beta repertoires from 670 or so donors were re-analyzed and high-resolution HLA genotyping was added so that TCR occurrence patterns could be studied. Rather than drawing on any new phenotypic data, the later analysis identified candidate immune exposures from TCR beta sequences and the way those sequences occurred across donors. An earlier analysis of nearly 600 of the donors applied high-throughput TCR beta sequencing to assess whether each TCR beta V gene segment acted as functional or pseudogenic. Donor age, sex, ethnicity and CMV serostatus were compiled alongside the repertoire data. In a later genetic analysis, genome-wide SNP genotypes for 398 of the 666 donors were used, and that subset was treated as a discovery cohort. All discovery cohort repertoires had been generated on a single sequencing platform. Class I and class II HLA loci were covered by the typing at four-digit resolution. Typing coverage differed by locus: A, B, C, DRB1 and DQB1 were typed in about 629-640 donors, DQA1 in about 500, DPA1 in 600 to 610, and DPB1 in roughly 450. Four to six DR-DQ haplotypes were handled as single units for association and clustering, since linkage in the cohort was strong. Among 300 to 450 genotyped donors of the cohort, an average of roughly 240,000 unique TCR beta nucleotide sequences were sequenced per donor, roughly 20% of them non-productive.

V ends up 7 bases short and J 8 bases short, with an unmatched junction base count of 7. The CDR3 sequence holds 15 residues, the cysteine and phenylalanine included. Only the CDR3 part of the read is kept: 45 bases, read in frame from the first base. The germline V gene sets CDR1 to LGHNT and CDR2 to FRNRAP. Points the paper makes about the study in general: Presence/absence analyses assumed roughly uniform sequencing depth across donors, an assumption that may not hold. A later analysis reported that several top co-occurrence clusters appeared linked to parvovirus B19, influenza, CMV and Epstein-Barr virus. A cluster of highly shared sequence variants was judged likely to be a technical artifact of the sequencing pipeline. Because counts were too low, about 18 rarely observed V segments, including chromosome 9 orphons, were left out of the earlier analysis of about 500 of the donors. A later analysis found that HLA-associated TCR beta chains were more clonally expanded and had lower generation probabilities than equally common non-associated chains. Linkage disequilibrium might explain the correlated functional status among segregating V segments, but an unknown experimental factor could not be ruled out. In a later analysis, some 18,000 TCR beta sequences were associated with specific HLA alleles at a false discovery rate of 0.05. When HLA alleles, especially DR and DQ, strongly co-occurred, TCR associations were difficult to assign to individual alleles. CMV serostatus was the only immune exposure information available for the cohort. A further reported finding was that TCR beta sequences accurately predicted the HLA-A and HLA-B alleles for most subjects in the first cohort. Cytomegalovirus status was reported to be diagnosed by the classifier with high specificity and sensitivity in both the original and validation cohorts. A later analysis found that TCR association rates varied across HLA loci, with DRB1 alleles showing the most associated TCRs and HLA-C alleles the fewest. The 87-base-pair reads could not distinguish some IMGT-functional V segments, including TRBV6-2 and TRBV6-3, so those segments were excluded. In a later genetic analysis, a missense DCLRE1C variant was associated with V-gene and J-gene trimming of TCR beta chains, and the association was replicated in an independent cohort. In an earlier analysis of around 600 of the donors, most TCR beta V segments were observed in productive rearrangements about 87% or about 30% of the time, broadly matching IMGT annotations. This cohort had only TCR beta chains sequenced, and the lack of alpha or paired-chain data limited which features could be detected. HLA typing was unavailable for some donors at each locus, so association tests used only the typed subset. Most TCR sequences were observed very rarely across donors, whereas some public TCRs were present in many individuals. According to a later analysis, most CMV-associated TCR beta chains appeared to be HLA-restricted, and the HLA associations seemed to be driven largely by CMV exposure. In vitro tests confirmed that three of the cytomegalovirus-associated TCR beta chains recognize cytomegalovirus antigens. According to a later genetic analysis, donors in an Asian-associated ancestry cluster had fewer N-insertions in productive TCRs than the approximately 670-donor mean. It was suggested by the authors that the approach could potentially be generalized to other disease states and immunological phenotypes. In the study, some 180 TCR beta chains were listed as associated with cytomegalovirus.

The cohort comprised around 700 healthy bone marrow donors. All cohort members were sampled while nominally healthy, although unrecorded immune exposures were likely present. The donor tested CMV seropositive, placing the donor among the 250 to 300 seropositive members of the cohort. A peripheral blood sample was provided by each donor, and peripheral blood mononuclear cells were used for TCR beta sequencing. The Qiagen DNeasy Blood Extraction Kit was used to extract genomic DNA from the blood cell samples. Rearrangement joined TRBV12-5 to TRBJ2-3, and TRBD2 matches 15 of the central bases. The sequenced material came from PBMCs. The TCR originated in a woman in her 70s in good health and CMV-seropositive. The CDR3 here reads CASARTSGGAVTQYF. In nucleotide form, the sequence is TGTGCTAGTGCCCGGACTAGCGGGGGGGCGGTTACGCAGTATTTT.